Shown below are 3 T cell receptor beta chains from a single sample sequenced in a study of shared clonotypes between healthy human individuals. The protocol was immunoSEQ multiplex PCR, while the TCRdb copy is restricted to in-frame clones and leaves out a portion. The data hold around 1,000,000 clones, with around three quarters observed a single time. Sequenced: memory CD4+ T cells from PBMCs. Subset specified: CD45RA-negative fraction. The receptors were gathered from a man between 18 and 29 years old in good health. Some clones in this sample may be carry-over from other donors' samples.

This clone occurred once. J is TRBJ1-2 and V is TRBV28; D is unclear. The CDR3 runs to 12 residues. V was clipped by 0 bases and J by 8 bases, with 7 bases between them. Per the germline V gene, CDR1 is MDHEN and CDR2 is SYDVKM. The CDR3 protein is CASSLWSRGYTF. DNA of the CDR3: TGTGCCAGCAGTTTATGGAGTAGGGGCTACACCTTC.

The chain couples TRBV28 to TRBJ1-2; 9 positions agree with TRBD1. J gave up 7 bases and V 3 bases, and 12 bases lay outside the gene matches. This CDR3 is built from 16 residues. The V gene's germline CDR1 is MDHEN and CDR2 SYDVKM. CDR3 in amino acids: CASSLSLGTGPLGYTF. The CDR3 nucleotides are TGTGCCAGCAGTTTGTCCCTTGGGACAGGGCCCCTTGGCTACACCTTC.

V usage is TRBV29-1 and J usage is TRBJ2-1; D ambiguous. Germline CDR1 and CDR2: SQVTM and ANQGSEA. The CDR3 loop spans 14 amino acids. With 6 bases removed from V and 5 bases from J, the gap between germline ends came to 17 bases. The CDR3: CSVVPATKNNEQFF. DNA of the CDR3: TGCAGCGTGGTCCCGGCGACCAAGAACAATGAGCAGTTCTTC.